A selection of T cell receptor beta chains follows, all from one sample in a study of identical twins. One entry per CDR3 protein results from TCRdb running MiXCR on the 5' RACE reads. Here the sample spans around 1.7 million distinct CDR3 sequences, 25% to 35% being singletons. The sequencing input was cord blood. All receptors derive from a newborn girl in good health. CDR3s include the opening cysteine and the closing phenylalanine or tryptophan. D genes are given only for firm matches. Rows may omit the clone size; those that give it use once, few, many or a size class.

cdr3_nt: TGTGCCAGCAGTTTAATTTTGGGGGCCCAAATAAACACAGATACGCGGTATTTT
cdr3_aa: CASSLILGAQINTDTRYF
clone_size: -
d_call: -
j_call: TRBJ2-3
v_call: TRBV27

cdr3_nt: TGCAGCGCCGGGGACAGCAATCAGCCCCAGCATTTT
cdr3_aa: CSAGDSNQPQHF
clone_size: many
d_call: -
j_call: TRBJ1-5
v_call: TRBV20-1

cdr3_nt: TGTGCCAGCAGCTTCCCGTGGGGCGGGGAGCTGTTTTTT
cdr3_aa: CASSFPWGGELFF
clone_size: -
d_call: -
j_call: TRBJ2-2
v_call: TRBV7-9

cdr3_nt: TGCAGTGCTAGAGAGGCACCAAGGGGGGAGACCCAGTACTTC
cdr3_aa: CSAREAPRGETQYF
clone_size: -
d_call: -
j_call: TRBJ2-5
v_call: TRBV20-1

cdr3_nt: TGTGCCATCAGTCTCATAGCGGGAGATGAGCAGTTCTTC
cdr3_aa: CAISLIAGDEQFF
clone_size: few
d_call: TRBD2
j_call: TRBJ2-1
v_call: TRBV10-3

cdr3_nt: TGCGCCAGCAGCTTGGATGGGACTAGCGGTGCAGATACGCAGTATTTT
cdr3_aa: CASSLDGTSGADTQYF
clone_size: -
d_call: TRBD2
j_call: TRBJ2-3
v_call: TRBV5-1

cdr3_nt: TGTGCCAGCAGGGACAGGCAACACCTCTATGGCTACACCTTC
cdr3_aa: CASRDRQHLYGYTF
clone_size: -
d_call: TRBD1
j_call: TRBJ1-2
v_call: TRBV6-1

cdr3_nt: TGCAGCGTTGGCGGGGGGCCCTCCTACAATGAGCAGTTCTTC
cdr3_aa: CSVGGGPSYNEQFF
clone_size: many
d_call: TRBD2
j_call: TRBJ2-1
v_call: TRBV29-1

cdr3_nt: TGTGCCAGCAGCGGGGACATTCAGGATTCACCCCTCCACTTT
cdr3_aa: CASSGDIQDSPLHF
clone_size: once
d_call: -
j_call: TRBJ1-6
v_call: TRBV6-4

cdr3_nt: TGTGCCAGCAGTCGTGCTAGTAGCGGCAAAAACATTCAGTACTTC
cdr3_aa: CASSRASSGKNIQYF
clone_size: -
d_call: -
j_call: TRBJ2-4
v_call: TRBV28

cdr3_nt: TGTGCCAGCAGCTCGGCTACCGGGGCCCGAGGGGCTTTCTTT
cdr3_aa: CASSSATGARGAFF
clone_size: few
d_call: -
j_call: TRBJ1-1
v_call: TRBV7-9

cdr3_nt: TGTGCCAGCAGTCCACGACTAGCGGGGGTTACGGTCGGTTACAATGAGCAGTTCTTC
cdr3_aa: CASSPRLAGVTVGYNEQFF
clone_size: few
d_call: TRBD2
j_call: TRBJ2-1
v_call: TRBV27

cdr3_nt: TGTGCCAGCAGTGCCAACAGGGGCAATCAGCCCCAGCATTTT
cdr3_aa: CASSANRGNQPQHF
clone_size: -
d_call: -
j_call: TRBJ1-5
v_call: TRBV12-3/TRBV12-4

cdr3_nt: TGTGCCATCAGTGGGGGGACTAATGAAAAACTGTTTTTT
cdr3_aa: CAISGGTNEKLFF
clone_size: -
d_call: -
j_call: TRBJ1-4
v_call: TRBV10-3

cdr3_nt: TGCAGTGCTAGAGAGGGGGTTGGCTATGGCTACACCTTC
cdr3_aa: CSAREGVGYGYTF
clone_size: -
d_call: -
j_call: TRBJ1-2
v_call: TRBV20-1

cdr3_nt: TGCGCCAGCAGTATGGGGGGGGGAAAACAAGAGACCCAGTTCTTC
cdr3_aa: CASSMGGGKQETQFF
clone_size: few
d_call: TRBD2
j_call: TRBJ2-1
v_call: TRBV10-2

cdr3_nt: TGTGCCAGCAGCCTCGACCGTATTCAGTACTTC
cdr3_aa: CASSLDRIQYF
clone_size: few
d_call: -
j_call: TRBJ2-7
v_call: TRBV7-9

cdr3_nt: TGCAGTGCTAGAGGGTGGGGAGATTACGAGCAGTACTTC
cdr3_aa: CSARGWGDYEQYF
clone_size: -
d_call: -
j_call: TRBJ2-7
v_call: TRBV20-1

cdr3_nt: TGTGCCAGCAGGAGGACTGGATACCAAGAGACCCAGTACTTC
cdr3_aa: CASRRTGYQETQYF
clone_size: many
d_call: -
j_call: TRBJ2-5
v_call: TRBV14

cdr3_nt: TGCAGTGCTAGAGCAAAAGGGGGGACATATGGCTACACCTTC
cdr3_aa: CSARAKGGTYGYTF
clone_size: few
d_call: -
j_call: TRBJ1-2
v_call: TRBV20-1

cdr3_nt: TGTGCCAGCAGCGTTACAGGGAGAGCGGGAGCGGGGCACAATGAGCAGTTCTTC
cdr3_aa: CASSVTGRAGAGHNEQFF
clone_size: -
d_call: TRBD2
j_call: TRBJ2-1
v_call: TRBV9

cdr3_nt: TGTGCCAGCAGCTTAGGAGCGGGGGAGCTGTACGGGCAGTACTTC
cdr3_aa: CASSLGAGELYGQYF
clone_size: -
d_call: TRBD2
j_call: TRBJ2-5
v_call: TRBV7-2

cdr3_nt: TGCAGTGCTAGTCAGAACGAGCAGTACTTC
cdr3_aa: CSASQNEQYF
clone_size: -
d_call: -
j_call: TRBJ2-7
v_call: TRBV20-1

cdr3_nt: TGCAGTGCGAGGCCGGGGGCCTATAATTCACCCCTCCACTTT
cdr3_aa: CSARPGAYNSPLHF
clone_size: -
d_call: -
j_call: TRBJ1-6
v_call: TRBV20-1

cdr3_nt: TGTGCCATCAGTTGGGGACAGGGAACAGATACGCAGTATTTT
cdr3_aa: CAISWGQGTDTQYF
clone_size: few
d_call: TRBD1
j_call: TRBJ2-3
v_call: TRBV10-3

cdr3_nt: TGCGCCAGCAGGAAAACACAGGGGGTTAGGACAGATACGCAGTATTTT
cdr3_aa: CASRKTQGVRTDTQYF
clone_size: few
d_call: TRBD1
j_call: TRBJ2-3
v_call: TRBV5-1

cdr3_nt: TGTGCCAGCAGTTACGCCATTGGATCTAGGTTCTATGGCTACACCTTC
cdr3_aa: CASSYAIGSRFYGYTF
clone_size: few
d_call: -
j_call: TRBJ1-2
v_call: TRBV6-6

cdr3_nt: TGCAGCGTTAAGGAGGGGAACACTGAAGCTTTCTTT
cdr3_aa: CSVKEGNTEAFF
clone_size: -
d_call: -
j_call: TRBJ1-1
v_call: TRBV29-1

cdr3_nt: TGCAGTGCTAGTGGGCTACCCGGGACGGATGAGCAGTTCTTC
cdr3_aa: CSASGLPGTDEQFF
clone_size: -
d_call: -
j_call: TRBJ2-1
v_call: TRBV20-1

cdr3_nt: TGTGCCAGCTCCCGCTTGGCGGTTAGCACAGATACGCAGTATTTT
cdr3_aa: CASSRLAVSTDTQYF
clone_size: many
d_call: -
j_call: TRBJ2-3
v_call: TRBV18

cdr3_nt: TGTGCCAGCAGCTTAGGCGACGTAGCTTACAATGAGCAGTTCTTC
cdr3_aa: CASSLGDVAYNEQFF
clone_size: few
d_call: -
j_call: TRBJ2-1
v_call: TRBV7-9

cdr3_nt: TGTGCCAGCTGGCGGGGACAGGGGTATGAACGGGGAATGGCCGCCTCTGGGGCCAACGTCCTGACTTTC
cdr3_aa: CASWRGQGYERGMAASGANVLTF
clone_size: few
d_call: TRBD1
j_call: TRBJ2-6
v_call: TRBV28

cdr3_nt: TGTGCCAGCAGTGAATATCGGGACAGCGGCTCTGGGGCCAACGTCCTGACTTTC
cdr3_aa: CASSEYRDSGSGANVLTF
clone_size: -
d_call: TRBD1
j_call: TRBJ2-6
v_call: TRBV25-1

cdr3_nt: TGCGCCAGCAGCTTAGGAGGGGTGAACGGGCAGTACTTC
cdr3_aa: CASSLGGVNGQYF
clone_size: -
d_call: -
j_call: TRBJ2-5
v_call: TRBV5-1

cdr3_nt: TGTGCCAGCAGCCAAAAGAGACAGGGAGGGAACACCATATATTTT
cdr3_aa: CASSQKRQGGNTIYF
clone_size: few
d_call: TRBD1
j_call: TRBJ1-3
v_call: TRBV6-6

cdr3_nt: TGTGCCAGCTTTAGCGGGAGGGCCGGGTACGAGCAGTACTTC
cdr3_aa: CASFSGRAGYEQYF
clone_size: few
d_call: TRBD2
j_call: TRBJ2-7
v_call: TRBV2

cdr3_nt: TGTGCCAGCAGATCTACAGGGGGCGCCAAAAACATTCAGTACTTC
cdr3_aa: CASRSTGGAKNIQYF
clone_size: -
d_call: TRBD1
j_call: TRBJ2-4
v_call: TRBV5-6

cdr3_nt: TGTGCCAGCAGGCAACAGGGGAGAGAGAGCAATCAGCCCCAGCATTTT
cdr3_aa: CASRQQGRESNQPQHF
clone_size: -
d_call: TRBD1
j_call: TRBJ1-5
v_call: TRBV6-5

cdr3_nt: TGCAGCGTTGAAGATCGGGCAGGGGGCCTGAGCCCCTACGAGCAGTACTTC
cdr3_aa: CSVEDRAGGLSPYEQYF
clone_size: -
d_call: TRBD1
j_call: TRBJ2-7
v_call: TRBV29-1

cdr3_nt: TGTGCCAGCAGCTCATATCAAGATACGCAGTATTTT
cdr3_aa: CASSSYQDTQYF
clone_size: -
d_call: -
j_call: TRBJ2-3
v_call: TRBV7-2

cdr3_nt: TGTGCCAGCTCTCGGGGCCTTAAAAACATTCAGTACTTC
cdr3_aa: CASSRGLKNIQYF
clone_size: few
d_call: -
j_call: TRBJ2-4
v_call: TRBV18